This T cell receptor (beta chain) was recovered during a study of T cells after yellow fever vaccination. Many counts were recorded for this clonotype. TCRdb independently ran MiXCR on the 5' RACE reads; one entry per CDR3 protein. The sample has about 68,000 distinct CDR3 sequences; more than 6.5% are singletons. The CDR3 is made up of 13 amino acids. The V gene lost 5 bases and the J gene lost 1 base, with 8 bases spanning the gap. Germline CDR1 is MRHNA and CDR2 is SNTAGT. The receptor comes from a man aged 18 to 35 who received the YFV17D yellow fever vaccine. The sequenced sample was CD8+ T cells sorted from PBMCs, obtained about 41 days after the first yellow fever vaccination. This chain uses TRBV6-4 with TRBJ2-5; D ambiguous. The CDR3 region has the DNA TGTGCCAGCAGTCCCTCGCCCCAAGAGACCCAGTACTTC. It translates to CASSPSPQETQYF.